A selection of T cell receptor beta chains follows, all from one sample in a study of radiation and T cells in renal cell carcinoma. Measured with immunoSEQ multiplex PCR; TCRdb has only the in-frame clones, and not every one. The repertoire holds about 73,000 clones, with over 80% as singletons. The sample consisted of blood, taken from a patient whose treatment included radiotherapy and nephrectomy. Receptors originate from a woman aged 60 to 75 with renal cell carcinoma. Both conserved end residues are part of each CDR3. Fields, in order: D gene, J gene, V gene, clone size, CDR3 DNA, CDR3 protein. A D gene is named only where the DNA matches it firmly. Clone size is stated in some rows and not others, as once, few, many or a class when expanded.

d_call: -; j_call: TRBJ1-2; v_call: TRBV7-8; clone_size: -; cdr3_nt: TGTGCCAGCAGCGTAGGAGTACGGGGTGGCTACACCTTC; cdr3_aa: CASSVGVRGGYTF
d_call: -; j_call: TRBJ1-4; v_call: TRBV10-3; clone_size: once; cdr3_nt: TGTGCCATCAGTGAGTCGAGGGGCGAGGGCGAAAAACTGTTTTTT; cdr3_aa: CAISESRGEGEKLFF
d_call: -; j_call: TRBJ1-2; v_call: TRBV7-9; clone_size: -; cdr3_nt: TGTGCCAGCAGCTTAGGCCTGAATGGCTACACCTTC; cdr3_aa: CASSLGLNGYTF
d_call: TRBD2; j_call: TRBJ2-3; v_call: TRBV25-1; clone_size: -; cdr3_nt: TGTGCCAGCAGTGAGCGACCGGGACTAAGCACAGATACGCAGTATTTT; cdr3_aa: CASSERPGLSTDTQYF
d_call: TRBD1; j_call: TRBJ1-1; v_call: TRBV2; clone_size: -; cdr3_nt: TGTGCCAGCAGTATTCGATCGCTGACAGGGGACACTGAAGCTTTCTTT; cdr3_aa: CASSIRSLTGDTEAFF
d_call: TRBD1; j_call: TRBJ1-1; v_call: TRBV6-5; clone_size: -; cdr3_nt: TGTGCCAGCGGGCGTGACAGGGACGGGACTGAAGCTTTCTTT; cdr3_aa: CASGRDRDGTEAFF
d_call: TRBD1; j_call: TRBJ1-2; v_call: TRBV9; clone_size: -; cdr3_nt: TGTGCCAGCAGCGGGGACAGGATGGGGTATGGCTACACCTTC; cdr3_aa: CASSGDRMGYGYTF
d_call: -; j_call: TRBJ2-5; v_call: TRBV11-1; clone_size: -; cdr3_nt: TGTGCCAGCAGCTTAGATTTGGGCCGCGAGGAGACCCAGTACTTC; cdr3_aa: CASSLDLGREETQYF
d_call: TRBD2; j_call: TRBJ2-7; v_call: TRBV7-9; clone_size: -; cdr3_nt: TGTGCCAGCAGCTTAGCAGCTAGCGGGGACCCCTACGAGCAGTACTTC; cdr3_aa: CASSLAASGDPYEQYF
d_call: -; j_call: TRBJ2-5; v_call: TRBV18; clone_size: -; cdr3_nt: TGTGCCAGCTCGGAAGGGGTAGAGACCCAGTACTTC; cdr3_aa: CASSEGVETQYF
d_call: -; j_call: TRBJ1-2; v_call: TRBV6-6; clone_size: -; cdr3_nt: TGTGCCAGCAGGCCCCCGTTCTGGACACGTGGCTACACCTTC; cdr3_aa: CASRPPFWTRGYTF
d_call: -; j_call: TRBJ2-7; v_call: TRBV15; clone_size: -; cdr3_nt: TGTGCCACCAGCAGAGATCAGAGCTACGAGCAGTACTTC; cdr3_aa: CATSRDQSYEQYF
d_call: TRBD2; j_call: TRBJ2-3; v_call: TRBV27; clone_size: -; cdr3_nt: TGTGCCAGCAGTCTCTCCGGACTAGAAACCACGCAGTATTTT; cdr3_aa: CASSLSGLETTQYF
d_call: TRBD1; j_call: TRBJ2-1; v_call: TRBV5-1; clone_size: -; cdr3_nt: TGCGCCAGCAGCTTGGATAGACAGGGGGGTTACAATGAGCAGTTCTTC; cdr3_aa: CASSLDRQGGYNEQFF
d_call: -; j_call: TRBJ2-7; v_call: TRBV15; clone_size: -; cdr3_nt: TGTGCCACCAGCAGAGATCGGGCAGGGAACGAGCAGTACTTC; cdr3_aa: CATSRDRAGNEQYF
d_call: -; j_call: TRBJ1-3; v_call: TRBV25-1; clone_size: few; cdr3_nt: TGTGCCAGCAGTGGAGGGGGGAGTAGGATCACGGGAAACACCATATATTTT; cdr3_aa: CASSGGGSRITGNTIYF
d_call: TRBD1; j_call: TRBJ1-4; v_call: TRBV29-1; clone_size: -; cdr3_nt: TGCAGCGTAGTGCCGACAGGGGGTCGTGGTGAAAAACTGTTTTTT; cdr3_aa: CSVVPTGGRGEKLFF
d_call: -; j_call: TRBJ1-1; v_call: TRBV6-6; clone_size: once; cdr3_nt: TGTGCCAGCAGGGTGCGGGGGCCGAACACTGAAGCTTTCTTT; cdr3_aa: CASRVRGPNTEAFF
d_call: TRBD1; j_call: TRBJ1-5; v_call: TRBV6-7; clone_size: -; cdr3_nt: TGTGCCAGCAGCTCGGGACAGGGAGACAATCAGCCCCAGCATTTT; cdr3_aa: CASSSGQGDNQPQHF
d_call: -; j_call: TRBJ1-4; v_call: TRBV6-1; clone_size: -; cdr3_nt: TGTGCCAGCAGTGAAATTGCAGGGATTGAAAAACTGTTTTTT; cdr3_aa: CASSEIAGIEKLFF
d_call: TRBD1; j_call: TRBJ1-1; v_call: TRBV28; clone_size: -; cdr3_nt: TGTGCCAGCAGTTTTCCCAGGGGGTTCACTGAAGCTTTCTTT; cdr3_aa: CASSFPRGFTEAFF
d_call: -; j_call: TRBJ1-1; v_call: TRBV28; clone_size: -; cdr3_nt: TGTGCCAGCAGTGGAGAGGCACCTGAAGCTTTCTTT; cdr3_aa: CASSGEAPEAFF
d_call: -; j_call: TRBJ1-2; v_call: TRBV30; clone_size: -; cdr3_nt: TGTGCCTGGAATCCGGGGAACTATGGCTACACCTTC; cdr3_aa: CAWNPGNYGYTF
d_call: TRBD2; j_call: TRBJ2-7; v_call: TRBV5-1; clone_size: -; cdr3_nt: TGCGCCAGCAGCTTGGAAGGGAGCGGGAGCCACGAGCAGTACTTC; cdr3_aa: CASSLEGSGSHEQYF